A selection of T cell receptor beta chains follows, all from one sample in a study of cytomegalovirus exposure and HLA in healthy donors. Clones were read by immunoSEQ multiplex PCR, and TCRdb kept only the in-frame ones, dropping some. The sample carries about 100,000 clones, roughly 75% recorded once. Sequencing was done on a sample of PBMCs. The receptors were gathered from a male donor in good health and CMV-seropositive. CDR3s include the opening cysteine and the closing phenylalanine or tryptophan. Fields, in order: J gene, D gene, V gene, clone size, CDR3 protein, CDR3 DNA. A D gene is named only where the DNA matches it firmly. A clone size is listed for some rows: how often the clone was seen (once, few, many), or a class if it is expanded.

j_call: TRBJ2-3
d_call: TRBD1
v_call: TRBV11-3
clone_size: NA
cdr3_aa: CASSLAQGTDTQYF
cdr3_nt: TGTGCCAGCAGCTTAGCACAGGGGACAGATACGCAGTATTTT

j_call: TRBJ2-5
d_call: NA
v_call: TRBV7-8
clone_size: NA
cdr3_aa: CASSLEQGIETQYF
cdr3_nt: TGTGCCAGCAGCTTAGAACAGGGAATAGAGACCCAGTACTTC

j_call: TRBJ2-2
d_call: TRBD2
v_call: TRBV4-3
clone_size: NA
cdr3_aa: CASSLRVLVSGGVDTGELFF
cdr3_nt: TGCGCCAGCAGCCTGCGGGTTTTAGTAAGCGGGGGGGTAGACACCGGGGAGCTGTTTTTT

j_call: TRBJ2-1
d_call: NA
v_call: TRBV4-3
clone_size: few
cdr3_aa: CASSQEWQGSYEQFF
cdr3_nt: TGCGCCAGCAGCCAAGAGTGGCAGGGGTCTTATGAGCAGTTCTTC

j_call: TRBJ1-5
d_call: TRBD1
v_call: TRBV5-8
clone_size: NA
cdr3_aa: CASSRRQGNQPQHF
cdr3_nt: TGTGCCAGCAGCAGACGACAGGGTAATCAGCCCCAGCATTTT

j_call: TRBJ2-5
d_call: NA
v_call: TRBV30
clone_size: NA
cdr3_aa: CAWSQGWRETQYF
cdr3_nt: TGTGCCTGGAGCCAGGGTTGGAGAGAGACCCAGTACTTC

j_call: TRBJ1-1
d_call: NA
v_call: TRBV11-3
clone_size: NA
cdr3_aa: CASSFGGEAFF
cdr3_nt: TGTGCCAGCAGCTTCGGTGGTGAAGCTTTCTTT

j_call: TRBJ2-7
d_call: NA
v_call: TRBV7-9
clone_size: NA
cdr3_aa: CSSELAEDEQYF
cdr3_nt: TGTTCCAGCGAGCTCGCGGAGGACGAGCAGTACTTC

j_call: TRBJ2-7
d_call: TRBD1
v_call: TRBV5-1
clone_size: NA
cdr3_aa: CASSWDRHYEQYF
cdr3_nt: TGCGCCAGCAGCTGGGACAGACACTACGAGCAGTACTTC

j_call: TRBJ2-4
d_call: NA
v_call: TRBV2
clone_size: NA
cdr3_aa: CASSDKGPSKNIQYF
cdr3_nt: TGTGCCAGCAGTGATAAGGGGCCTAGCAAAAACATTCAGTACTTC

j_call: TRBJ2-3
d_call: TRBD2
v_call: TRBV5-1
clone_size: once
cdr3_aa: CASSSFSGGATDTQYF
cdr3_nt: TGCGCCAGCAGCTCCTTTAGCGGGGGGGCCACAGATACGCAGTATTTT

j_call: TRBJ1-5
d_call: NA
v_call: TRBV9
clone_size: NA
cdr3_aa: CASSVGLLQPQHF
cdr3_nt: TGTGCCAGCAGCGTAGGTCTCCTTCAGCCCCAGCATTTT

j_call: TRBJ1-3
d_call: NA
v_call: TRBV6-4
clone_size: NA
cdr3_aa: CASPGSSGNTIYF
cdr3_nt: TGTGCCAGTCCAGGGTCCTCTGGAAACACCATATATTTT